These 23 T cell receptor beta chains were all obtained from the same sample, sequenced in a study of cytomegalovirus exposure and HLA in healthy donors. Only in-frame clones appear in the TCRdb table, and some are missing; sequencing was by immunoSEQ multiplex PCR. The sample lists about 90,000 clones, less than 90% seen once, with about 12% in the top ten. Sequences were obtained from PBMCs. These receptors came from a woman aged 18-35 years in good health and CMV-seropositive.

The chain is built from TRBV19 and TRBJ1-4; D might be TRBD1 (6 bases). V was shortened by 5 bases and J by 8 bases, with 9 bases between the two germline ends. The CDR3 is 12 residues long. Germline-derived CDR1 and CDR2 are LNHDA and SQIVND (reference sequence). CDR3 loop: CASSFRGEKLFF. The CDR3 DNA reads TGTGCCAGTAGTTTCAGGGGAGAAAAACTGTTTTTT.

In DNA form, the CDR3 reads TGCGCCAGCAGCTTGGCGCCAGGGGGACAAGAGACCCAGTACTTC. Translation: CASSLAPGGQETQYF. The V call is TRBV5-1, the J call TRBJ2-5; 7 bases are shared with TRBD1. Germline V lookup: CDR1 SGHRS, CDR2 YFSETQ. V lost 0 bases to trimming and J lost 2 bases; unmatched junction nucleotides: 4. The CDR3 totals 15 residues.

The V gene is TRBV28, the J gene TRBJ1-6, with 10 positions matching TRBD1. This CDR3 region has 17 residues. Trimming took 3 bases from V and 11 from J; bases not matched to a gene: 13. In germline, CDR1 is MDHEN, CDR2 SYDVKM. Here the CDR3 reads CASSLPGQGFGGTPLHF. The CDR3 region has the DNA TGTGCCAGCAGTTTGCCGGGACAGGGGTTTGGGGGGACACCCCTCCACTTT.

V is TRBV2 and J is TRBJ1-2; D gene unclear. CDR1 and CDR2 (germline): SNHLY, FYNNEI. There are 13 residues in the CDR3. Between the trimmed V and J ends, which lost 7 bases and 8 bases, there was a span of 17 bases. CDR3 protein: CASIGDRVYGYTF. In nucleotides, the CDR3 is TGTGCCAGCATTGGAGACCGCGTGTACGGCTACACCTTC.

This chain uses TRBV28 with TRBJ2-7; TRBD2 matches at 16 bases. CDR1 and CDR2 from the germline V gene are MDHEN and SYDVKM. V was clipped by 6 bases and J by 6 bases; unmatched bases: 5. The CDR3 runs to 15 residues. The CDR3 DNA sequence: TGTGCCAGCAGAGGGACTAGCGGGGGGGCCAGCGAGCAGTACTTC. Translation gives CASRGTSGGASEQYF.

The chain couples TRBV6-5 to TRBJ1-3; 9 nucleotides match TRBD1. Trimming cost V 4 bases and J 6 bases; bases outside gene matches: 4. Germline V gene sequence: CDR1 MNHEY, CDR2 SVGAGI. The CDR3 is 14 residues long. CDR3 residues: CASSLTGGENTIYF. The CDR3 nucleotides read TGTGCCAGCAGTTTGACAGGGGGTGAAAACACCATATATTTT.

The rearrangement uses TRBV6-5 and TRBJ2-1; tentative D call: TRBD1 (6 bases). The CDR3 covers 15 residues. Germline-derived CDR1 and CDR2 are MNHEY and SVGAGI. Between the trimmed V and J ends, which lost 2 bases and 3 bases, there was a span of 11 bases. The CDR3 DNA follows: TGTGCCAGCAGTTACGGACAGATGGTCTACAATGAGCAGTTCTTC. Translated: CASSYGQMVYNEQFF.

The chain links TRBV7-8 to TRBJ1-2, with 12 bases fitting TRBD1. The CDR3 loop spans 15 amino acids. Germline V gene sequence: CDR1 SGHVS, CDR2 FQNEAQ. The trim removed 5 bases at V and 8 bases at J, leaving 9 bases unmatched. The CDR3 DNA reads as TGTGCCAGCAGCCCGGGACAGGGGGCGAGGGTCGGCTACACCTTC. Translation: CASSPGQGARVGYTF.

The chain links TRBV4-3 to TRBJ2-7; 10 positions match TRBD2. V lost 4 bases to trimming and J lost 1 base; unmatched junction nucleotides: 7. Germline V CDR1 and CDR2: LGHNA, YSLEER. The CDR3 consists of 16 residues. CDR3 residues: CASSPGIAGGSYEQYF. CDR3 coding DNA: TGCGCCAGCAGCCCGGGAATAGCGGGGGGATCCTACGAGCAGTACTTC.

The chain has TRBV19 and TRBJ1-4; 8 bases are a match to TRBD1. The trim removed 7 bases at V and 7 bases at J, leaving 8 bases unmatched. Per the germline V gene, CDR1 is LNHDA and CDR2 is SQIVND (reference sequence). The CDR3 has 14 amino acids. The CDR3 nucleotides are TGTGCCAGTATCCTCAGGGGGCATGGTGAAAAACTGTTTTTT. It specifies CASILRGHGEKLFF.

This chain joins TRBV5-1 and TRBJ1-1; 7 nucleotides line up with TRBD1. The germline CDR1 and CDR2 sequences are SGHRS and YFSETQ. J lost 2 bases, V lost 3 bases, and 7 bases had no gene match. The CDR3 length is 15 residues. The CDR3 DNA reads as TGCGCCAGCAGCTCGGGCGGGACAGAAAACACTGAAGCTTTCTTT. Translation: CASSSGGTENTEAFF.

The chain couples TRBV7-2 to TRBJ1-4, with D perhaps matching TRBD1 (6 bases). This CDR3 spans 16 amino acids. The germline V gene encodes CDR1 SGHTA and CDR2 FQGNSA. V lost 5 bases and J 7 bases, leaving 20 bases between the germline ends. The CDR3 reads CASSHLVQGSGEKLFF. CDR3 DNA sequence: TGTGCCAGCAGCCATCTCGTACAGGGTTCAGGTGAAAAACTGTTTTTT. Filled out from reference TRBV7-2 and TRBJ1-4, the complete variable domain reads GAGVSQSPSNKVTEKGKDVELRCDPISGHTALYWYRQSLGQGLEFLIYFQGNSAPDKSGLPSDRFSAERTGGSVSTLTIQRTQQEDSAVYLCASSHLVQGSGEKLFFGSGTQLSVL.

Comments on this clone: An end of the junction differs from the germline gene, which may be a read error. The chain combines TRBV6-5 with TRBJ2-7; 8 bases line up with TRBD2. Germline V CDR1 and CDR2: MNHEY, SVGAGI. CDR3 size: 13 residues. The CDR3 protein is CASSYSLAGPANW. DNA for the CDR3: TGTGCCAGCAGTTACTCATTAGCGGGGCCCGCAAATTGG.

V gene TRBV7-9 combines with J gene TRBJ1-5, with a tentative D call TRBD1 (5 bases). The V gene lost 4 bases and the J gene lost 7 bases, with 17 bases spanning the gap. Germline V gives CDR1 SEHNR, CDR2 FQNEAQ (reference sequence). This CDR3 spans 15 amino acids. CDR3 coding DNA: TGTGCCAGCAGCTCCTCTCAGGGCGGAGTGCAGCCCCAGCATTTT. The encoded protein is CASSSSQGGVQPQHF.

Comment on this clone: Additional DNA sequences in this sample encode the identical CDR3. The V call is TRBV10-1, the J call TRBJ1-1; a possible D gene is TRBD1 (5 bases). With 4 bases removed from V and 5 bases from J, the gap between germline ends came to 11 bases. Germline lookup yields CDR1 WNHNN and CDR2 SYGVQD (reference sequence). This CDR3 contains 13 residues. The CDR3 coding sequence is TGCGCCAGCAGTGTGAACCGGGGGACTGAAGCTTTCTTT. The encoded protein is CASSVNRGTEAFF.

This rearrangement joins TRBV2 to TRBJ2-2, with D tentatively TRBD2 (6 bases). Trimming removed 7 bases at V and 7 bases at J, with 13 bases between. The CDR3 covers 13 residues. Germline assignment: CDR1 SNHLY and CDR2 FYNNEI. Here the CDR3 DNA reads TGTGCCAGCAATGCCGGGAGTTTCGGGGAGCTGTTTTTT. Translating it yields CASNAGSFGELFF.

The chain uses TRBV28 and TRBJ1-1; 11 positions match TRBD1. J was trimmed by 2 bases and V by 5 bases; bases with no gene match: 10. The CDR3 extends over 17 amino acids. The germline gives CDR1 MDHEN, CDR2 SYDVKM. The CDR3 nucleotides read TGTGCCAGCAGTACCTCGGACAGGGGGCCTCTCAACACTGAAGCTTTCTTT. Translating gives CASSTSDRGPLNTEAFF.

DNA of the CDR3: TGTGCCAGCAGCCTCAGGACAGGGTGGGACGAGCAGTACTTC. This codes for CASSLRTGWDEQYF. The chain links TRBV6-5 to TRBJ2-7; TRBD1 agrees at 8 bases. CDR3 length equals 14 residues. Germline CDR1 and CDR2: MNHEY and SVGAGI. After removal of 6 bases from V and 5 bases from J, the junction contained 9 bases not matched to a gene.

The table lists this clone with a count of one. The chain recombines TRBV7-2 with TRBJ2-3, with D possibly TRBD2 on 5 matching bases. V lost 3 bases and J lost 2, with 15 bases in between. The CDR3 length is 16 residues. Germline V gene sequence: CDR1 SGHTA, CDR2 FQGNSA. The CDR3 is CASSFWVRLSTDTQYF. DNA for the CDR3: TGTGCCAGCAGCTTCTGGGTTCGACTATCCACAGATACGCAGTATTTT.

V and J are TRBV6-5 and TRBJ2-5; 8 bases line up with TRBD1. The V gene's germline CDR1 is MNHEY and CDR2 SVGAGI. J gave up 4 bases and V 6 bases, and 10 bases lay outside the gene matches. This CDR3 region has 15 residues. In DNA, the CDR3 is TGTGCCAGCAGGATATCAGGGGGCCCTCGAGAGACCCAGTACTTC. It specifies CASRISGGPRETQYF.

The chain is built from TRBV6-6 and TRBJ1-6, with D perhaps TRBD1 (5 bases). The CDR3 consists of 12 residues. The ends were cut back, 7 bases at V and 5 bases at J, with 6 bases in the middle. Germline V CDR1 and CDR2: MNHNY, SVGAGI (reference sequence). The CDR3 region is CASTGNNSPLHF. The DNA for the CDR3 is TGTGCCAGCACAGGGAATAATTCACCCCTCCACTTT.

This clone was observed a single time. The J gene is TRBJ1-1, the V gene TRBV5-6; 9 bases align to TRBD1. This CDR3 region has 14 residues. J gave up 3 bases and V 5 bases, and 5 bases lay outside the gene matches. Germline CDR1 is SGHDT and CDR2 is YYEEEE. The CDR3 coding sequence is TGTGCCAGCAGAAAACAGGGGGCGCACACTGAAGCTTTCTTT. Translating it yields CASRKQGAHTEAFF.

The chain recombines TRBV9 with TRBJ2-3; 10 bases fit TRBD1. CDR3 length equals 14 residues. The germline V gene encodes CDR1 SGDLS and CDR2 YYNGEE. J gave up 6 bases and V 4 bases, and 5 bases lay outside the gene matches. Here the CDR3 reads CASSTGTGADTQYF. In nucleotides, the CDR3 is TGTGCCAGCAGCACCGGGACAGGGGCGGATACGCAGTATTTT.